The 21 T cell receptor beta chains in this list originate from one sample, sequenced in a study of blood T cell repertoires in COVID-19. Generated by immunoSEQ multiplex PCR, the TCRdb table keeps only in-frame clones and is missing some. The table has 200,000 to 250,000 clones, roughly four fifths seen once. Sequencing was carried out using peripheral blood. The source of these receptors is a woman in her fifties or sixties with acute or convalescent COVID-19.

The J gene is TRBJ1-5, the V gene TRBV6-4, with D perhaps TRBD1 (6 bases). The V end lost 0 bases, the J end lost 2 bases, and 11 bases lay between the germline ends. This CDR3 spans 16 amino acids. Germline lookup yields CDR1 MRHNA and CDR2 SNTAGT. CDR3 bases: TGTGCCAGCAGTGACTCGGGGGCGCCGGGCAATCAGCCCCAGCATTTT. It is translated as CASSDSGAPGNQPQHF.

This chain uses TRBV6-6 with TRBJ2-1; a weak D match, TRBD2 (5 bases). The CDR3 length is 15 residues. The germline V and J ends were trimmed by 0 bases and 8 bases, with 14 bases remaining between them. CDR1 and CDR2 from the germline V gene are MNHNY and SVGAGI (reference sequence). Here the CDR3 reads CASSYSGGIEDEQFF. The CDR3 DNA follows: TGTGCCAGCAGTTACTCCGGAGGAATAGAGGATGAGCAGTTCTTC.

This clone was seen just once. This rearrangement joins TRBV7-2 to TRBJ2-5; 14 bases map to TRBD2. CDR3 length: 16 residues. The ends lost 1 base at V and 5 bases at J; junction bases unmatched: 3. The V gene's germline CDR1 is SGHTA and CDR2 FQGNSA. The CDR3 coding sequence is TGTGCCAGCAGCTTAGAGACTAGCGGGGGGGCCGAGACCCAGTACTTC. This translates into CASSLETSGGAETQYF. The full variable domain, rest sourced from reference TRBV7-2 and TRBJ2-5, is GAGVSQSPSNKVTEKGKDVELRCDPISGHTALYWYRQSLGQGLEFLIYFQGNSAPDKSGLPSDRFSAERTGGSVSTLTIQRTQQEDSAVYLCASSLETSGGAETQYFGPGTRLLVL.

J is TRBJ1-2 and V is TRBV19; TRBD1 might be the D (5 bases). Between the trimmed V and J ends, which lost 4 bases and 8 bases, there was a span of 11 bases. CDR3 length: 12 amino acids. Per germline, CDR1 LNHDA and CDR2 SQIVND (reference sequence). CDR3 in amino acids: CASSTPGLGYTF. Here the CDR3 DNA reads TGTGCCAGTAGTACCCCAGGGCTCGGCTACACCTTC.

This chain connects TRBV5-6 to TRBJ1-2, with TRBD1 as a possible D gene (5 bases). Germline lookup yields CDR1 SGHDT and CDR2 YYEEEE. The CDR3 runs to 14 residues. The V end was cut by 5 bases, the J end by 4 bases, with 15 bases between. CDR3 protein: CASSSPPGIYGYTF. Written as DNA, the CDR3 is TGTGCCAGCAGTTCCCCCCCAGGGATCTATGGCTACACCTTC.

This chain's CDR3 is CASIRGGVNQPQHF. The CDR3 DNA reads as TGTGCCAGCATCCGTGGGGGGGTCAATCAGCCCCAGCATTTT. The chain is built from TRBV6-5 and TRBJ1-5, with D perhaps matching TRBD1 (5 bases). CDR1 MNHEY and CDR2 SVGAGI come from the germline V gene. Trimming left V 7 bases short and J 3 bases short, with 13 bases between. The CDR3 runs 14 residues.

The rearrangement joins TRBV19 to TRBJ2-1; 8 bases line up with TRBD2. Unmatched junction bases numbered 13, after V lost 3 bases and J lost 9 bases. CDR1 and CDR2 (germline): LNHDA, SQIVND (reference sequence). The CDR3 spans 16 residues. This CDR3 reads CASSIIMSGGNGEQFF. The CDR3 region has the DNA TGTGCCAGTAGTATTATCATGTCGGGAGGGAACGGTGAGCAGTTCTTC.

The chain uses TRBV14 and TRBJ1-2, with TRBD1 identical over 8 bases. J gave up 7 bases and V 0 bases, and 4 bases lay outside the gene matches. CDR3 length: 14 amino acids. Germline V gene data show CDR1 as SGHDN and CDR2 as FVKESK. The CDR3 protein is CASSQDRGRGGYTF. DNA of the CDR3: TGTGCCAGCAGCCAAGACAGGGGGCGTGGTGGCTACACCTTC.

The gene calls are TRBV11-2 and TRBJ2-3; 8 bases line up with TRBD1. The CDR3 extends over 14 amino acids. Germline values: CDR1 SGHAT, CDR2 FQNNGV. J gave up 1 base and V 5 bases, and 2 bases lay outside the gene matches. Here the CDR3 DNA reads TGTGCCAGCAGCGAGACAGGGGGCACAGATACGCAGTATTTT. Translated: CASSETGGTDTQYF. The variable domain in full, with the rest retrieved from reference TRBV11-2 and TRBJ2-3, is EAGVAQSPRYKIIEKRQSVAFWCNPISGHATLYWYQQILGQGPKLLIQFQNNGVVDDSQLPKDRFSAERLKGVDSTLKIQPAKLEDSAVYLCASSETGGTDTQYFGPGTRLTVL.

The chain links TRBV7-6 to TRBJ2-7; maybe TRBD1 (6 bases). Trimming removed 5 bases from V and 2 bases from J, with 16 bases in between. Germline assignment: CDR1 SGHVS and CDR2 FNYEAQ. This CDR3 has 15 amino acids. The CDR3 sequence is CASSRGQVNPYEQYF. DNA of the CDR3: TGTGCCAGCAGCCGGGGACAAGTTAATCCCTACGAGCAGTACTTC.

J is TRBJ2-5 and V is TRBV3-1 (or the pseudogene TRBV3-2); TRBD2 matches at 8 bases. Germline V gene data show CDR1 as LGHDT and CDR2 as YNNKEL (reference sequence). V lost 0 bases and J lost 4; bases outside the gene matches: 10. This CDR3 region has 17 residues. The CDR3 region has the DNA TGTGCCAGCAGCCAAGATCCCGGGAGGGCTTGGGGAGAGACCCAGTACTTC. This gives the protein CASSQDPGRAWGETQYF.

CDR3 nucleotides: TGTGCCAGCAGCTTAACTATGAACACTGAAGCTTTCTTT. Translating it yields CASSLTMNTEAFF. This chain joins TRBV7-9 and TRBJ1-1; D is undetermined. The CDR3 sequence is 13 residues long. The V end was cut by 2 bases, the J end by 0 bases, with 4 bases between. Germline V gene lookup returns CDR1 SEHNR and CDR2 FQNEAQ (reference sequence). The complete variable domain, with remaining parts taken from reference TRBV7-9 and TRBJ1-1, reads DTGVSQNPRHKITKRGQNVTFRCDPISEHNRLYWYRQTLGQGPEFLTYFQNEAQLEKSRLLSDRFSAERPKGSFSTLEIQRTEQGDSAMYLCASSLTMNTEAFFGQGTRLTVV.

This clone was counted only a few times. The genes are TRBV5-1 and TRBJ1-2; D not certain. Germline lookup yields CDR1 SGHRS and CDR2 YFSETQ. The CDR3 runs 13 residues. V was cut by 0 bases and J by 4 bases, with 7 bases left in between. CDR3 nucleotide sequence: TGCGCCAGCAGCTTGGAGTCAGGCTATGGCTACACCTTC. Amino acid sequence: CASSLESGYGYTF.

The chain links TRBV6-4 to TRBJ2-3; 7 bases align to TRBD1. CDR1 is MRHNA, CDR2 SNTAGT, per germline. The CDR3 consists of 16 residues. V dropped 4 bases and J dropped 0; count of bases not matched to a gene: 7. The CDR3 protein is CASSGTGYTSTDTQYF. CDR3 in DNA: TGTGCCAGCAGTGGGACAGGATACACTAGCACAGATACGCAGTATTTT.

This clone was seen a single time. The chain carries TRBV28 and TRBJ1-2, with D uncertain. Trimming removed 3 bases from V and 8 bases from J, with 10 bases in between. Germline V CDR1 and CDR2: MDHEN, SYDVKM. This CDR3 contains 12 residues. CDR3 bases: TGTGCCAGCAGTTTGAAAGGCGGGGGCTACACCTTC. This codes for CASSLKGGGYTF.

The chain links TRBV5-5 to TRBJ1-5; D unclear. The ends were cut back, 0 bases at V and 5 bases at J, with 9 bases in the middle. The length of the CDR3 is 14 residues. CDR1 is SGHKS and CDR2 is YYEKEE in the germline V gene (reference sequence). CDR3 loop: CASSLAVRDQPQHF. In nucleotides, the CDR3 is TGTGCCAGCAGCTTGGCCGTTCGGGATCAGCCCCAGCATTTT.

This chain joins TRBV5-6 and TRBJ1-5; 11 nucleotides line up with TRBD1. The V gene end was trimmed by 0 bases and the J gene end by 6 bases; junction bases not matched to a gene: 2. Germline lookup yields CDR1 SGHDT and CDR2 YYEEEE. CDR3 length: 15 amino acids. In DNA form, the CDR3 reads TGTGCCAGCAGCTTGGAGGGACAGGGGGTTCAGCCCCAGCATTTT. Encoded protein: CASSLEGQGVQPQHF.

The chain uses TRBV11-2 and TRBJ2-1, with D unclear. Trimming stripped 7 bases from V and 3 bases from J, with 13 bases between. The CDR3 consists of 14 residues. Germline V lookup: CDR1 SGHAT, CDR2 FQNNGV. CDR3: CASNAGTFYNEQFF. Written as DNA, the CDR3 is TGTGCCAGCAACGCAGGTACTTTCTACAATGAGCAGTTCTTC. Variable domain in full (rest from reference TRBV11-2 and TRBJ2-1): EAGVAQSPRYKIIEKRQSVAFWCNPISGHATLYWYQQILGQGPKLLIQFQNNGVVDDSQLPKDRFSAERLKGVDSTLKIQPAKLEDSAVYLCASNAGTFYNEQFFGPGTRLTVL.

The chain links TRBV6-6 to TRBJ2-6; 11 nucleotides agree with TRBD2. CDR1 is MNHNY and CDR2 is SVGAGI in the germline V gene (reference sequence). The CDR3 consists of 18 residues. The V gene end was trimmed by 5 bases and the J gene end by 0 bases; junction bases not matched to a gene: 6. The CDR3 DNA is TGTGCCAGCAGTCCTGGACTAGCGGGCTCCTCTGGGGCCAACGTCCTGACTTTC. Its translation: CASSPGLAGSSGANVLTF.

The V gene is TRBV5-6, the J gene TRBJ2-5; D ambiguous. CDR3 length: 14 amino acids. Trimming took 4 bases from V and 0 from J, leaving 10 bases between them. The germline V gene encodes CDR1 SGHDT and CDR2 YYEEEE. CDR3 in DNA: TGTGCCAGCAGCACGCAGGTGAACCAAGAGACCCAGTACTTC. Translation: CASSTQVNQETQYF.

As DNA, the CDR3 is TGTGCCAGCAGCACGACAGGGATGGGCACTGAAGCTTTCTTT. Amino acids: CASSTTGMGTEAFF. The chain carries TRBV6-5 and TRBJ1-1, with 7 bases aligning to TRBD1. This CDR3 has 14 residues. Germline V CDR1 and CDR2: MNHEY, SVGAGI. Unmatched junction bases numbered 8, after V lost 6 bases and J lost 4 bases.